This T cell receptor (beta chain) emerged from a study of cytomegalovirus exposure and HLA in healthy donors. Both 60 Vbeta primers and 13 Jbeta primers went into the PCR. Using immunoSEQ multiplex PCR, the repertoire was profiled, and TCRdb retains in-frame clones only, with some absent. The sample lists 140,000 or so clones; approximately 68% were seen once. Germline CDR1 is MNHEY and CDR2 is SMNVEV (reference sequence). The CDR3 contains 15 residues. V was pared by 4 bases and J by 0 bases, with 4 bases of the junction left unmatched. This receptor was identified in a man aged 55 to 70 in good health and CMV-seronegative. V is TRBV27 and J is TRBJ1-1; 8 nucleotides align to TRBD1. The sample taken for sequencing was PBMCs. CDR3 protein: CASSSWTGLNTEAFF. CDR3 DNA: TGTGCCAGCAGTTCATGGACAGGGCTGAACACTGAAGCTTTCTTT.